The clone carrying this T cell receptor beta chain was seen many times. Its antigen remains unidentified. RNA transcripts yielded amplified TCR beta CDR3 regions. HTBI primers drove first-round RT-PCR of the TCR CDR3. MiXCR, run by TCRdb on the multiplex PCR reads, gives a single entry per CDR3 protein. The data hold hundreds of thousands of distinct CDR3 sequences, with 17% observed a single time. The sample belongs to a study of T cells in Graves' hyperthyroidism and ophthalmopathy. Study-wide results and caveats: Ophthalmopathy could be told apart from stable hyperthyroidism with a 13 V-J model.

Ophthalmopathy cases scored 3 or more on the Clinical Activity Score and 4 or more on NOSPECS grade, with duration below 3 months. CDR3 length: 14 amino acids. Germline CDR1 SGHKS, CDR2 YYEKEE (reference sequence). V was trimmed by 3 bases and J by 6 bases, leaving 15 bases between them. The TCR originated in a woman under 30 with Graves' ophthalmopathy. The sequencing sample was made of blood. The V call is TRBV5-5, the J call TRBJ1-1; tentatively, D is TRBD1 (6 bases). The CDR3 coding sequence is TGTGCCAGCAGCTCGCCGAATAGGGGGGCTGAAGCTTTCTTT. As protein: CASSSPNRGAEAFF.